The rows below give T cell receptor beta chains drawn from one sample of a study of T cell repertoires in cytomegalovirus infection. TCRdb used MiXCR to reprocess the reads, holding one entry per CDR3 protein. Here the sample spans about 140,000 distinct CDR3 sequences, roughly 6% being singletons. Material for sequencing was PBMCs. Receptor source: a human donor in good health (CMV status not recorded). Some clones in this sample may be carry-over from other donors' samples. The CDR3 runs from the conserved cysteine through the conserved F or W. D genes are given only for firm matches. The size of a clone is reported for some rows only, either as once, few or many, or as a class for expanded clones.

CDR3 DNA: TGTGCCAGCGTTAGCGGGGGGGCAAACACCGGGGAGCTGTTTTTT
CDR3 protein: CASVSGGANTGELFF
V gene: TRBV2
J gene: TRBJ2-2
clone size: few
D gene: TRBD2

CDR3 DNA: TGTGCCAGCAGCCAAGCCACAGGGGGCTCGTATAGCAATCAGCCCCAGCATTTT
CDR3 protein: CASSQATGGSYSNQPQHF
V gene: TRBV14
J gene: TRBJ1-5
clone size: many
D gene: TRBD1

CDR3 DNA: TGTGCCATCAGAAACCTACAGGGAAACACTGAAGCTTTCTTT
CDR3 protein: CAIRNLQGNTEAFF
V gene: TRBV10-3
J gene: TRBJ1-1
clone size: many
D gene: .

CDR3 DNA: TGTGCCAGCAGCCAAATTACAGGGGTGTACGAGCAGTACTTC
CDR3 protein: CASSQITGVYEQYF
V gene: TRBV7-2
J gene: TRBJ2-7
clone size: many
D gene: TRBD1

CDR3 DNA: TGTGCCAGCAGTTACTTAAAGGACTATGGCTACACCTTC
CDR3 protein: CASSYLKDYGYTF
V gene: TRBV6-6
J gene: TRBJ1-2
clone size: many
D gene: .

CDR3 DNA: TGTGCCAGCAGCTTGGAGGTATTCGACTATGGCTACACCTTC
CDR3 protein: CASSLEVFDYGYTF
V gene: TRBV5-5
J gene: TRBJ1-2
clone size: many
D gene: .

CDR3 DNA: TGTGCCAGCAGCCACCGGGACATCCCTTACGAGCAGTACTTC
CDR3 protein: CASSHRDIPYEQYF
V gene: TRBV7-9
J gene: TRBJ2-7
clone size: many
D gene: .

CDR3 DNA: TGTGCCAGCAGCTTAGCTGCGGGGGACAGGTTCGGCTACACCTTC
CDR3 protein: CASSLAAGDRFGYTF
V gene: TRBV7-2
J gene: TRBJ1-2
clone size: many
D gene: TRBD1

CDR3 DNA: TGCAGCGTTGCGTCCCGGGACAGGGCCACTCAAATCTATGGCTACACCTTC
CDR3 protein: CSVASRDRATQIYGYTF
V gene: TRBV29-1
J gene: TRBJ1-2
clone size: few
D gene: TRBD1

CDR3 DNA: TGTGCCAGCACCCCCGCCGGGGGGGACTCCCAAGAGACCCAGTACTTC
CDR3 protein: CASTPAGGDSQETQYF
V gene: TRBV6-6
J gene: TRBJ2-5
clone size: few
D gene: TRBD2

CDR3 DNA: TGTGCCAGCTCAATCTCAGCCTCCTACGAGCAGTACTTC
CDR3 protein: CASSISASYEQYF
V gene: TRBV18
J gene: TRBJ2-7
clone size: few
D gene: .

CDR3 DNA: TGTGCCAGCACCCAAGGGCGCCTTCAAGAGACCCAGTACTTC
CDR3 protein: CASTQGRLQETQYF
V gene: TRBV11-2
J gene: TRBJ2-5
clone size: few
D gene: .

CDR3 DNA: TGTGCCAGCAGCTTATACCCTTTGGGGACAGGGACGAACGAGCAGTACTTC
CDR3 protein: CASSLYPLGTGTNEQYF
V gene: TRBV7-8
J gene: TRBJ2-7
clone size: many
D gene: TRBD1

CDR3 DNA: TGCAGCGTTGGATTATGGGGGAGCGGGGGGGGTCAAGAGACCCAGTACTTC
CDR3 protein: CSVGLWGSGGGQETQYF
V gene: TRBV29-1
J gene: TRBJ2-5
clone size: .
D gene: TRBD2

CDR3 DNA: TGCAGTACCGGGGTAGAGGATACGCAGTATTTT
CDR3 protein: CSTGVEDTQYF
V gene: TRBV20-1
J gene: TRBJ2-3
clone size: .
D gene: .

CDR3 DNA: TGCAGTGCTAGTAGCCGCCAGGGGAAGAATGAAAAACTGTTTTTT
CDR3 protein: CSASSRQGKNEKLFF
V gene: TRBV20-1
J gene: TRBJ1-4
clone size: few
D gene: .

CDR3 DNA: TGTGCCAGCAGTCGGACAGGATCCTCCTACGAGCAGTACTTC
CDR3 protein: CASSRTGSSYEQYF
V gene: TRBV25-1
J gene: TRBJ2-7
clone size: .
D gene: TRBD1

CDR3 DNA: TGTGCCAGCAGCTTAGGAGTCGGACAGGGGGCCACTGAAGCTTTCTTT
CDR3 protein: CASSLGVGQGATEAFF
V gene: TRBV7-8
J gene: TRBJ1-1
clone size: many
D gene: TRBD1

CDR3 DNA: TGCGCCAGCAGCTGGGGACGCATCAATGAGCAGTTCTTC
CDR3 protein: CASSWGRINEQFF
V gene: TRBV5-1
J gene: TRBJ2-1
clone size: .
D gene: .

CDR3 DNA: TGCGCCAGCAGCCAAGAAAAGCAGTTTCTCAGGGAGCTGTTTTTT
CDR3 protein: CASSQEKQFLRELFF
V gene: TRBV4-3
J gene: TRBJ2-2
clone size: few
D gene: .

CDR3 DNA: TGTGCCATCAGTGAGTCGTCAGGAAGGGGGGAGACCCAGTACTTC
CDR3 protein: CAISESSGRGETQYF
V gene: TRBV10-3
J gene: TRBJ2-5
clone size: many
D gene: .

CDR3 DNA: TGCAGTGCTAGACCAAGAGCGGGGTGGGACACTGAAGCTTTCTTT
CDR3 protein: CSARPRAGWDTEAFF
V gene: TRBV20-1
J gene: TRBJ1-1
clone size: .
D gene: .

CDR3 DNA: TGTGCCAGCAGCCCTAGCGGGGGGTTGGAGACCCAGTACTTC
CDR3 protein: CASSPSGGLETQYF
V gene: TRBV3-1
J gene: TRBJ2-5
clone size: few
D gene: TRBD2

CDR3 DNA: TGTGCCAGCAGCTTAGCTAACCCACAGGGGGCGGTCGGTAGGGGAGCCAAAAACATTCAGTACTTC
CDR3 protein: CASSLANPQGAVGRGAKNIQYF
V gene: TRBV7-2
J gene: TRBJ2-4
clone size: many
D gene: TRBD1

CDR3 DNA: TGTGCCAGCAGCCCAAGGACAGGGATGATGACATGGAACACTGAAGCTTTCTTT
CDR3 protein: CASSPRTGMMTWNTEAFF
V gene: TRBV7-2
J gene: TRBJ1-1
clone size: many
D gene: TRBD1

CDR3 DNA: TGTGCCAGCAGCTTATGGTCTAGCGGGGAGGCATTAATCTACGAGCAGTACTTC
CDR3 protein: CASSLWSSGEALIYEQYF
V gene: TRBV7-2
J gene: TRBJ2-7
clone size: many
D gene: TRBD2

CDR3 DNA: TGTGCCAGCAGCTTAAGTATGTCAGGGGATCGGGAGCAGTACTTC
CDR3 protein: CASSLSMSGDREQYF
V gene: TRBV7-9
J gene: TRBJ2-7
clone size: .
D gene: .